This T cell receptor (beta chain) appears in the sequencing data of a study of radiation and T cells in renal cell carcinoma. Study-wide context: Nephrectomy followed 15 Gy stereotactic body radiation by 4 weeks.

Stated time point: blood 2 weeks post-SBRT. Treatment noted: 15 Gy SBRT to primary tumor, nephrectomy 4 weeks later. This renal cell carcinoma was of the clear cell type. As regards this clone: What it binds is not known.

The repertoire was sequenced with immunoSEQ multiplex PCR; TCRdb's copy has only in-frame clones and lacks some. The sample consists of some 150,000 clones, roughly 86% of them appearing once. CDR1 and CDR2 (germline): SGHVS, FQNEAQ. The CDR3 covers 15 residues. V trimming: 5 bases; J trimming: 3 bases; junction bases outside the gene matches: 7. Study results and limitations: Without pretreatment biopsies, baseline tumor clonotype presence was undetermined.

The specimen was blood, collected from a patient whose treatment included radiotherapy and nephrectomy. The sequence derives from a woman aged 50 to 65 with renal cell carcinoma. The rearrangement joins TRBV7-8 to TRBJ2-1, with TRBD2 matching over 7 bases. CDR3 bases: TGTGCCAGCAGCCGTTTGAGCGGGGACTACAATGAGCAGTTCTTC. Translating gives CASSRLSGDYNEQFF. Full variable domain (outside the CDR3, taken from reference TRBV7-8 and TRBJ2-1): GAGVSQSPRYKVAKRGQDVALRCDPISGHVSLFWYQQALGQGPEFLTYFQNEAQLDKSGLPSDRFFAERPEGSVSTLKIQRTQQEDSAVYLCASSRLSGDYNEQFFGPGTRLTVL.